The 13 T cell receptor beta chains presented below share a single source sample, sequenced in a study of blood T cell repertoires in COVID-19. Some clones are missing from TCRdb's copy, which holds only in-frame ones; the method was immunoSEQ multiplex PCR. The data contain some 77,000 clones, 87% of them singletons. Material: peripheral blood. These receptors originate from a young man with acute or convalescent COVID-19.

This clone came up a few times. V is TRBV28 and J is TRBJ1-5, with a tentative D call TRBD1 (6 bases). Trimming cost V 4 bases and J 6 bases, with 16 bases left between them. This CDR3 spans 15 amino acids. Germline assignment: CDR1 MDHEN and CDR2 SYDVKM. The CDR3 DNA sequence: TGTGCCAGCAGTTACTTGCGTACAGGGCGTCAGCCCCAGCATTTT. Translating it yields CASSYLRTGRQPQHF.

The chain links TRBV28 to TRBJ2-7; possible D gene TRBD1, 5 bases. The CDR3 loop spans 14 amino acids. The germline V gene encodes CDR1 MDHEN and CDR2 SYDVKM. Trimming pared 3 bases from V and 6 bases from J, leaving 15 bases between. This CDR3 is CASSFYQGTTEQYF. The CDR3 bases are TGTGCCAGCAGTTTTTATCAGGGTACAACCGAGCAGTACTTC. Complete variable domain (other parts from reference TRBV28 and TRBJ2-7): DVKVTQSSRYLVKRTGEKVFLECVQDMDHENMFWYRQDPGLGLRLIYFSYDVKMKEKGDIPEGYSVSREKKERFSLILESASTNQTSMYLCASSFYQGTTEQYFGPGTRLTVT.

The CDR3 DNA sequence: TGCGCCAGCAGCCATTACTTTAGCGGGACGACCTCTGGGGCCAACGTCCTGACTTTC. Translation: CASSHYFSGTTSGANVLTF. The chain combines TRBV4-1 with TRBJ2-6, with TRBD2 identical over 8 bases. Germline V gives CDR1 MGHRA, CDR2 YSYEKL. The CDR3 contains 19 residues. J lost 0 bases, V lost 3 bases, and 10 bases had no gene match.

The V call is TRBV7-7, the J call TRBJ2-5, with TRBD2 matching over 7 bases. The CDR3 contains 18 residues. The V gene end was trimmed by 3 bases and the J gene end by 2 bases; junction bases not matched to a gene: 15. In germline, CDR1 is SSHAT, CDR2 FNYEAQ (reference sequence). CDR3 DNA: TGTGCCAGCAGCTTCCCCGGGGGGAGGGCCGCCGAGCAAGAGACCCAGTACTTC. Translated, it gives CASSFPGGRAAEQETQYF.

This chain uses TRBV5-1 with TRBJ1-5, with D perhaps TRBD1 (6 bases). Germline loops: CDR1 SGHRS, CDR2 YFSETQ. Trimming stripped 0 bases from V and 5 bases from J, with 6 bases between. This CDR3 spans 13 amino acids. CDR3 in DNA: TGCGCCAGCAGCTTGGCAGGGGATCAGCCCCAGCATTTT. It yields the protein CASSLAGDQPQHF. The full variable domain, with the rest looked up from reference TRBV5-1 and TRBJ1-5, is KAGVTQTPRYLIKTRGQQVTLSCSPISGHRSVSWYQQTPGQGLQFLFEYFSETQRNKGNFPGRFSGRQFSNSRSEMNVSTLELGDSALYLCASSLAGDQPQHFGDGTRLSIL.

In its sample, this clone was seen once. The chain employs TRBV12-3 or TRBV12-4 and TRBJ1-2; the match to TRBD1 covers 8 bases. V was clipped by 6 bases and J by 6 bases; unmatched bases: 6. The CDR3 spans 13 residues. The chain's CDR3 is CASSDRGWDGYTF. CDR3 DNA sequence: TGTGCCAGCAGCGACAGGGGTTGGGATGGCTACACCTTC.

This chain links TRBV28 with TRBJ1-3; D not certain. Trimming shortened V by 7 bases and J by 2 bases, and 12 bases separated the two germline ends. Germline V gene data show CDR1 as MDHEN and CDR2 as SYDVKM. The CDR3 has 14 residues. CDR3 nucleotide sequence: TGTGCCAGCATCCCCCAGCGTACTGGAAACACCATATATTTT. It codes for CASIPQRTGNTIYF.

This sequence joins TRBV4-1 and TRBJ1-2; D not certain. CDR3 length: 15 residues. Trimming shortened V by 4 bases and J by 11 bases, and 23 bases separated the two germline ends. Germline CDR1 reads MGHRA; CDR2 reads YSYEKL. CDR3 in amino acids: CASSPSEGKKKRYTF. The DNA for the CDR3 is TGCGCCAGCAGCCCGTCGGAGGGAAAGAAAAAGCGGTACACCTTC.

The genes are TRBV3-1 (or the pseudogene TRBV3-2) and TRBJ2-7; D gene ambiguous. CDR3 size: 13 residues. The V and J ends lost 4 bases and 3 bases respectively, with 10 bases between them. Germline CDR1 is LGHDT and CDR2 is YNNKEL (reference sequence). CDR3 loop: CASSPVGHYEQYF. The CDR3 DNA reads TGTGCCAGCAGCCCCGTTGGCCACTACGAGCAGTACTTC.

The chain uses TRBV28 and TRBJ1-4; 9 bases are shared with TRBD1. CDR3 length: 16 residues. Germline values: CDR1 MDHEN, CDR2 SYDVKM. Unmatched junction bases numbered 3, after V lost 2 bases and J lost 2 bases. This CDR3 reads CASSLPGTGTNEKLFF. As DNA, the CDR3 is TGTGCCAGCAGTTTACCAGGGACAGGGACTAATGAAAAACTGTTTTTT.

This clone was detected once. The chain has TRBV24-1 and TRBJ2-3; 13 bases match TRBD2. Germline V gene data show CDR1 as KGHDR and CDR2 as SFDVKD. Unmatched junction bases numbered 2, after V lost 3 bases and J lost 6 bases. The CDR3 loop spans 15 amino acids. The CDR3 region is CATSDRTSGSDTQYF. The CDR3 coding sequence is TGTGCCACCAGTGATCGGACTAGCGGGAGTGATACGCAGTATTTT.

The J gene is TRBJ2-1, the V gene TRBV9, with 8 bases identical to TRBD2. J lost 7 bases, V lost 0 bases, and 6 bases had no gene match. This CDR3 has 15 amino acids. Germline V gene sequence: CDR1 SGDLS, CDR2 YYNGEE. In DNA, the CDR3 is TGTGCCAGCAGCGTAGAAGGCGGGAGGAGGAATGAGCAGTTCTTC. It encodes CASSVEGGRRNEQFF.

This rearrangement joins TRBV29-1 to TRBJ2-3, with D hard to call. The CDR3 spans 12 residues. Germline CDR1 and CDR2: SQVTM and ANQGSEA. V lost 4 bases, J lost 4 bases, and 9 bases lay in between. The CDR3 sequence: CSVGGSADTQYF. The CDR3 DNA is TGCAGCGTTGGCGGCAGCGCAGATACGCAGTATTTT.